This TCR beta chain was profiled in a study of blood T cell repertoires in COVID-19. Study context: Italy, Spain and the United States were the sources of the convalescent and acute COVID-19 samples. Sample material is recorded as cDNA or gDNA derived from T cells, B-cell-depleted T cells, or PBMCs.

The protocol was immunoSEQ multiplex PCR, while the TCRdb copy is restricted to in-frame clones and leaves out a portion. There are 450,000 or so clones in the sample; approximately 90% occur only once, and roughly 0.87% lies in the top ten. This CDR3 has 15 residues. J gave up 5 bases and V 2 bases, and 3 bases lay outside the gene matches. Looked up from germline, CDR1 is KGHSH and CDR2 is LQKENI. The chain combines TRBV18 with TRBJ2-2; 9 nucleotides line up with TRBD2. The TCR sequence derives from a man aged 18 to 30 with COVID-19, enrolled during active disease. The sample consisted of peripheral blood. CDR3 nucleotides: TGTGCCAGCTCACCAAATCTAGCGGGAACCGGGGAGCTGTTTTTT. Its protein is CASSPNLAGTGELFF.